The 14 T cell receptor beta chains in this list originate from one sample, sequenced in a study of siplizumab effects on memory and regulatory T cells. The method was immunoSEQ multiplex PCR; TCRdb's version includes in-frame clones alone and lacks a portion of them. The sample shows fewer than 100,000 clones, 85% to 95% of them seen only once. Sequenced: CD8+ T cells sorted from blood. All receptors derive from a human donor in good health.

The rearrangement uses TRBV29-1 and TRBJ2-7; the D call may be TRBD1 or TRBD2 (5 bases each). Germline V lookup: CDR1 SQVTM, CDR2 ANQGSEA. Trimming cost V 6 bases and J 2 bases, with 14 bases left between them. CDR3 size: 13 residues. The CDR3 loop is CSVELGEPYEQYF. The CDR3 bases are TGCAGCGTCGAGTTGGGGGAACCCTACGAGCAGTACTTC.

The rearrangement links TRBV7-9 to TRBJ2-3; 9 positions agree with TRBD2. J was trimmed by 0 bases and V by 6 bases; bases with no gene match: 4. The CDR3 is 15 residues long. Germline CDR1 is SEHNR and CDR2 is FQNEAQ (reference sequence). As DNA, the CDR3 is TGTGCCAGCAGGTCTAGCGGGGCAAGCACAGATACGCAGTATTTT. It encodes CASRSSGASTDTQYF.

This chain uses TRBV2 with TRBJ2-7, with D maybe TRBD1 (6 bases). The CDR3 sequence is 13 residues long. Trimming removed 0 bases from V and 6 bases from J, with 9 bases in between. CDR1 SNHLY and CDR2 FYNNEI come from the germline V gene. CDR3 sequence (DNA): TGTGCCAGCAGTGAAGCAAGGGGGAGCGAGCAGTACTTC. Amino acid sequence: CASSEARGSEQYF.

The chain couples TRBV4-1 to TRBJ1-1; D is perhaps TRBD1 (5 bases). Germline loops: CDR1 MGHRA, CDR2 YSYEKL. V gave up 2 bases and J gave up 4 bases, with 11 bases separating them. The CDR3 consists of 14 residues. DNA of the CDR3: TGCGCCAGCAGCCAACCTCAGGGTTTCACTGAAGCTTTCTTT. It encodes CASSQPQGFTEAFF.

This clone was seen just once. The CDR3 sequence: CASSKCLTLSSGNTIYF. As DNA, the CDR3 is TGTGCCAGCAGCAAATGCCTTACTCTGAGCTCTGGAAACACCATATATTTT. The rearrangement uses TRBV21-1 and TRBJ1-3. TRBV21-1 is a recognized pseudogene. The CDR3 is 17 amino acids.

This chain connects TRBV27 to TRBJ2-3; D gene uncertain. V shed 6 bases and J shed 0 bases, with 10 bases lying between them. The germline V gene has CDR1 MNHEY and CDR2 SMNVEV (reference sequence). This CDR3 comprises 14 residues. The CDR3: CASRVIGSTDTQYF. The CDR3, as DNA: TGTGCCAGCAGAGTGATTGGGAGCACAGATACGCAGTATTTT.

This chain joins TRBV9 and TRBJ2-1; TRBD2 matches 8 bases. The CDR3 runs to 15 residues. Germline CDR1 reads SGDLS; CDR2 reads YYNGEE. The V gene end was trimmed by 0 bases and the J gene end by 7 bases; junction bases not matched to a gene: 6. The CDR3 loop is CASSVEGTSLNEQFF. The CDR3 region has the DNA TGTGCCAGCAGCGTAGAAGGGACTAGTTTGAATGAGCAGTTCTTC.

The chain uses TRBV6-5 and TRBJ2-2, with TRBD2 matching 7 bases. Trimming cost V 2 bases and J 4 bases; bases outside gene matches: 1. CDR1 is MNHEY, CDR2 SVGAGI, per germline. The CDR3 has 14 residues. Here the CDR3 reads CASSYREGTGELFF. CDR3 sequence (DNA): TGTGCCAGCAGTTACAGGGAGGGCACCGGGGAGCTGTTTTTT.

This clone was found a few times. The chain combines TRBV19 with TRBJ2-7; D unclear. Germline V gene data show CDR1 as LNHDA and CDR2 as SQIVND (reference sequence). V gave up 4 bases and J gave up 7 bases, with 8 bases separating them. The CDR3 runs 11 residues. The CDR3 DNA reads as TGTGCCAGTAGTAAAGGGCAGGAGCAGTACTTC. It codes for CASSKGQEQYF.

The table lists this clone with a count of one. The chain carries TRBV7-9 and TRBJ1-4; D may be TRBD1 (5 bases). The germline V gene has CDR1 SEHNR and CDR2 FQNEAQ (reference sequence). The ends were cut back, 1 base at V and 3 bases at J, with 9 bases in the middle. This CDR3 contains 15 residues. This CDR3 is CASSLEQDPNEKLFF. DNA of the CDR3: TGTGCCAGCAGCTTAGAACAGGATCCTAATGAAAAACTGTTTTTT. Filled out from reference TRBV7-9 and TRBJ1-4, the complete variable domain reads DTGVSQNPRHKITKRGQNVTFRCDPISEHNRLYWYRQTLGQGPEFLTYFQNEAQLEKSRLLSDRFSAERPKGSFSTLEIQRTEQGDSAMYLCASSLEQDPNEKLFFGSGTQLSVL.

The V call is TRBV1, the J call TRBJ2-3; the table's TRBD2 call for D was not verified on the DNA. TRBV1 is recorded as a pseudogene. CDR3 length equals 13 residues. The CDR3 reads CTSSRVRTDTQYF. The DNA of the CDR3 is TGCACCAGCTCCCGGGTCCGCACAGATACGCAGTATTTT.

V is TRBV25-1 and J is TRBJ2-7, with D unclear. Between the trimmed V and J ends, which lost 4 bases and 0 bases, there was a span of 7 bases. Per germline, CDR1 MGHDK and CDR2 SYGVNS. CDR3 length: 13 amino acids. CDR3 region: CASSAAGSYEQYF. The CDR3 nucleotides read TGTGCCAGCAGTGCGGCAGGCTCCTACGAGCAGTACTTC.

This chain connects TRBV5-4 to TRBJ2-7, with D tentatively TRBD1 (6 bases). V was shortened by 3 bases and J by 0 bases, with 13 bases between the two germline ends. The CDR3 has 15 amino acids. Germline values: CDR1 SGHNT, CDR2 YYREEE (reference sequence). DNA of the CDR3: TGTGCCAGCAGCTCCGGACAGCGAAGCTCCTACGAGCAGTACTTC. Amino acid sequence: CASSSGQRSSYEQYF.

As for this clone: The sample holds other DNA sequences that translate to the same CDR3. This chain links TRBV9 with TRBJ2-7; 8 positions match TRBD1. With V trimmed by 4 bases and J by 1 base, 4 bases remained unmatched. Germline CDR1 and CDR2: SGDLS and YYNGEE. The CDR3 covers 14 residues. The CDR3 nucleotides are TGTGCCAGCAGCCCCGGGACAGGTTCCTACGAGCAGTACTTC. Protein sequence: CASSPGTGSYEQYF.